The sequence of this T cell receptor beta chain was determined in a study of identical twins. Turning to this clonotype: Its specificity is unknown.

A universal primer binding site was introduced by template switching. The final cDNA contained unique molecular identifiers. Each CDR3 protein gets one entry after TCRdb re-called the 5' RACE reads with MiXCR. Counted here are approximately 490,000 distinct CDR3 sequences, 20% to 25% occurring once; the ten biggest clones make up about 0.5%. The CDR3 sequence is 15 residues long. V was shortened by 2 bases and J by 1 base, with 12 bases between the two germline ends. Study-level points and caveats: The degree of excess twin sharing was weaker in beta out-of-frame sequences. Among out-of-frame alpha sequences shared by twins, low generation probability occurred in excess.

No donor was unhealthy or non-Caucasian. The same sample was also used in a study of yellow fever vaccine responses in identical twins.

Sequenced material: CD4+ T cells sorted from blood. The chain has TRBV12-3 or TRBV12-4 and TRBJ2-7; D is perhaps TRBD1 or TRBD2 (6 bases each). The receptor's source is a woman between 18 and 30 years old in good health. The CDR3 region is CASSLTGASSYEQYF. In nucleotides, the CDR3 is TGTGCCAGCAGTTTAACGGGGGCCTCTTCCTACGAGCAGTACTTC.